These 22 T cell receptor beta chains were all obtained from the same sample, sequenced in a study of T cell responses to AZD1222 COVID-19 vaccine. Method: immunoSEQ multiplex PCR; TCRdb's copy keeps in-frame clones and lacks some. The table lists fewer than 150,000 clones, 70% to 90% of them singletons. The sequences come from peripheral blood, collected on day 0 of AZD1222 vaccination. The receptors derive from an adult in good health.

The genes are TRBV11-2 and TRBJ1-1; D ambiguous. V lost 1 base, J lost 5 bases, and 11 bases lay in between. Germline CDR1 is SGHAT and CDR2 is FQNNGV. This CDR3 has 14 amino acids. This chain's CDR3 is CASSLVNSGTEAFF. CDR3 DNA sequence: TGTGCCAGCAGCTTAGTCAACAGCGGTACTGAAGCTTTCTTT.

The V gene is TRBV4-3, the J gene TRBJ1-3; weak D call: TRBD1 (5 bases). Trimming left V 0 bases short and J 6 bases short, with 15 bases between. Germline V gives CDR1 LGHNA, CDR2 YSLEER. The CDR3 covers 16 residues. The CDR3 here is CASSQDFAGFENTIYF. For the CDR3, the DNA is TGCGCCAGCAGCCAAGACTTCGCAGGGTTCGAAAACACCATATATTTT.

V usage is TRBV11-3 and J usage is TRBJ1-1; D possibly corresponds to TRBD1 (6 bases). Germline assignment: CDR1 SGHNT and CDR2 YENEEA. This CDR3 is built from 13 residues. The germline V and J ends were trimmed by 8 bases and 3 bases, with 13 bases remaining between them. CDR3 DNA: TGTGCCAGCTCTCAACAGGGCTACACTGAAGCTTTCTTT. As protein: CASSQQGYTEAFF. The full variable domain, in which reference TRBV11-3 and TRBJ1-1 provide the parts outside the CDR3, is EAGVVQSPRYKIIEKKQPVAFWCNPISGHNTLYWYLQNLGQGPELLIRYENEEAVDDSQLPKDRFSAERLKGVDSTLKIQPAELGDSAVYLCASSQQGYTEAFFGQGTRLTVV.

About this clone: Within the sample, other DNA sequences also encode this same CDR3. The CDR3 reads CASSLTGVGNTIYF. The CDR3 bases are TGTGCCAGCAGTTTGACAGGGGTTGGAAACACCATATATTTT. The chain employs TRBV6-5 and TRBJ1-3; 8 bases are a match to TRBD1. Germline V CDR1 and CDR2: MNHEY, SVGAGI. Trimming took 4 bases from V and 3 from J; bases not matched to a gene: 2. CDR3 length: 14 amino acids.

The genes are TRBV28 and TRBJ1-6; 10 positions match TRBD1. This CDR3 region has 15 residues. The trim removed 6 bases at V and 10 bases at J, leaving 9 bases unmatched. Germline assignment: CDR1 MDHEN and CDR2 SYDVKM. This chain's CDR3 is CASRPGQGDRSPLHF. In nucleotides, the CDR3 is TGTGCCAGCAGACCCGGACAGGGGGATCGGTCACCCCTCCACTTT.

The chain is built from TRBV28 and TRBJ1-2; 8 bases fit TRBD1. The CDR3 totals 14 residues. V lost 6 bases to trimming and J lost 3 bases; unmatched junction nucleotides: 6. From germline, CDR1 is MDHEN and CDR2 SYDVKM. The CDR3, as DNA: TGTGCCAGCAGGGTACAGGGGGAGTACTATGGCTACACCTTC. The encoded protein is CASRVQGEYYGYTF.

J is TRBJ2-3 and V is TRBV7-6; 12 bases are shared with TRBD2. The trim removed 5 bases at V and 0 bases at J, leaving 6 bases unmatched. The germline V gene encodes CDR1 SGHVS and CDR2 FNYEAQ. The CDR3 sequence is 17 residues long. The chain's CDR3 is CASSLGLAGSSTDTQYF. CDR3 coding DNA: TGTGCCAGCAGCCTAGGACTAGCGGGGTCTAGCACAGATACGCAGTATTTT. Full variable domain (missing parts from reference TRBV7-6 and TRBJ2-3): GAGVSQSPRYKVTKRGQDVALRCDPISGHVSLYWYRQALGQGPEFLTYFNYEAQQDKSGLPNDRFSAERPEGSISTLTIQRTEQRDSAMYRCASSLGLAGSSTDTQYFGPGTRLTVL.

V usage is TRBV5-4 and J usage is TRBJ1-4, with D perhaps matching TRBD1 (5 bases). The ends were cut back, 1 base at V and 10 bases at J, with 11 bases in the middle. The CDR3 consists of 13 residues. Germline-derived CDR1 and CDR2 are SGHNT and YYREEE (reference sequence). CDR3 coding DNA: TGTGCCAGCAGCTTGACCGAGAGGGGAAAACTGTTTTTT. Protein: CASSLTERGKLFF.

In this sample, this clone turned up a few times. The chain couples TRBV7-8 to TRBJ2-2; D remains ambiguous. Germline CDR1 reads SGHVS; CDR2 reads FQNEAQ. The CDR3 consists of 13 residues. Trimming took off 1 base at V and 5 bases at J, with 5 bases between the two ends. CDR3: CASSLEGTGELFF. As DNA, the CDR3 is TGTGCCAGCAGCTTAGAAGGGACCGGGGAGCTGTTTTTT. Full variable domain (outside the CDR3, taken from reference TRBV7-8 and TRBJ2-2): GAGVSQSPRYKVAKRGQDVALRCDPISGHVSLFWYQQALGQGPEFLTYFQNEAQLDKSGLPSDRFFAERPEGSVSTLKIQRTQQEDSAVYLCASSLEGTGELFFGEGSRLTVL.

The chain has TRBV6-5 and TRBJ1-2; TRBD1 might be the D (6 bases). The CDR3 extends over 14 amino acids. Germline CDR1 MNHEY, CDR2 SVGAGI. V was pared by 6 bases and J by 9 bases, with 20 bases between. CDR3 DNA sequence: TGTGCCAGCAGGGACAGAGTTCATACCCAAAGCTACACCTTC. It specifies CASRDRVHTQSYTF.

The chain employs TRBV3-1 (or the pseudogene TRBV3-2) and TRBJ2-7; 8 bases align to TRBD1. V dropped 4 bases and J dropped 3; count of bases not matched to a gene: 8. The germline CDR1 and CDR2 sequences are LGHDT and YNNKEL (reference sequence). The CDR3 covers 15 residues. CDR3 bases: TGTGCCAGCAGCCCCGGGACAGGCCGTCTCTACGAGCAGTACTTC. This codes for CASSPGTGRLYEQYF.

The V call is TRBV29-1, the J call TRBJ1-1; no clear D gene. This CDR3 comprises 13 residues. Germline CDR1 and CDR2: SQVTM and ANQGSEA. The CDR3 nucleotides are TGCGCTACTTGGAGGAATATGAACACTGAAGCTTTCTTT. As protein: CATWRNMNTEAFF.

The DNA for the CDR3 is TGTGCCAGCAGTGGGGGTCTCAAGAATGCACCGAATTCACCCCTCCACTTT. It codes for CASSGGLKNAPNSPLHF. V and J are TRBV6-1 and TRBJ1-6; D is unresolved. This CDR3 is built from 17 residues. V was clipped by 4 bases and J by 7 bases, with 20 bases between them. CDR1 is MNHNS, CDR2 SASEGT, per germline.

The V call is TRBV6-5, the J call TRBJ1-3; D uncertain. This CDR3 region has 15 residues. Germline CDR1 and CDR2: MNHEY and SVGAGI. Trimming removed 8 bases from V and 0 bases from J, with 14 bases in between. Here the CDR3 DNA reads TGTGCCAGCGGATCCCGGCCCGTCTCTGGAAACACCATATATTTT. Amino acid sequence: CASGSRPVSGNTIYF.

V is TRBV7-2 and J is TRBJ2-1; 8 nucleotides agree with TRBD1. This CDR3 has 14 residues. The ends lost 8 bases at V and 7 bases at J; junction bases unmatched: 10. The germline CDR1 and CDR2 sequences are SGHTA and FQGNSA. CDR3: CASDRQGIPNEQFF. The CDR3 DNA is TGTGCCAGCGATCGACAGGGGATTCCAAATGAGCAGTTCTTC.

V is TRBV19 and J is TRBJ1-3, with a weak D call TRBD1 (5 bases). The CDR3 loop spans 16 amino acids. Per the germline V gene, CDR1 is LNHDA and CDR2 is SQIVND (reference sequence). V was trimmed by 10 bases and J by 0 bases, leaving 19 bases between them. The CDR3 region has the DNA TGTGCCACCAAACTGGGGGTCCTGGACTCTGGAAACACCATATATTTT. It codes for CATKLGVLDSGNTIYF.

The V call is TRBV2, the J call TRBJ2-5; 11 bases fit TRBD1. The CDR3 is 16 amino acids. The germline V gene has CDR1 SNHLY and CDR2 FYNNEI. J was trimmed by 5 bases and V by 6 bases; bases with no gene match: 11. The CDR3, as DNA: TGTGCCAGCAGGGCTCGGACAGGGGGCAGTACGGAGACCCAGTACTTC. This gives the protein CASRARTGGSTETQYF.

This clone was seen once. CDR3 sequence: CASSQGTEYQPQHF. The CDR3 DNA reads as TGTGCCAGCAGTCAAGGGACAGAGTATCAGCCCCAGCATTTT. This chain joins TRBV6-6 and TRBJ1-5; 7 bases line up with TRBD1. Germline loops: CDR1 MNHNY, CDR2 SVGAGI (reference sequence). CDR3 length: 14 amino acids. V shed 5 bases, J shed 5 bases, and the junction held 6 bases outside the gene matches.

The chain recombines TRBV10-2 with TRBJ1-6; no definite D call. V lost 3 bases and J 9 bases, leaving 6 bases between the germline ends. This CDR3 comprises 12 residues. Germline CDR1 is WSHSY and CDR2 is SAAADI. CDR3 residues: CASSDWASPLHF. CDR3 bases: TGCGCCAGCAGTGATTGGGCTTCACCCCTCCACTTT.

This chain connects TRBV7-7 to TRBJ1-6, with D possibly TRBD1 on 6 matching bases. With 4 bases removed from V and 8 bases from J, the gap between germline ends came to 21 bases. CDR1 is SSHAT, CDR2 FNYEAQ, per germline (reference sequence). The CDR3 contains 17 residues. CDR3 protein: CASSWDHKTGSHSPLHF. DNA for the CDR3: TGTGCCAGCAGCTGGGACCATAAGACAGGCTCACATTCACCCCTCCACTTT.

The chain employs TRBV6-6 and TRBJ1-5; D not resolved. The CDR3 sequence is 12 residues long. CDR1 is MNHNY and CDR2 is SVGAGI in the germline V gene (reference sequence). Trimming took 2 bases from V and 4 from J, leaving 3 bases between them. As DNA, the CDR3 is TGTGCCAGCAGTTACAGAAATCAGCCCCAGCATTTT. This gives the protein CASSYRNQPQHF.

The chain recombines TRBV18 with TRBJ1-3; possibly TRBD1 for D (5 bases). V dropped 6 bases and J dropped 1 base, with 7 bases sitting between them. Germline lookup yields CDR1 KGHSH and CDR2 LQKENI. The length of the CDR3 is 13 residues. The DNA for the CDR3 is TGTGCCAGCTCCCAGGGTTCTGGAAACACCATATATTTT. Protein sequence: CASSQGSGNTIYF.